Each of the 28 T cell receptor beta chains below was sequenced from the same sample in a study of blood T cell repertoires in COVID-19. Profiled with immunoSEQ multiplex PCR; TCRdb holds only in-frame clones, not every one. The sample contains 400,000 or so clones, 80% to 90% of which appear only once. The sequenced sample consisted of PBMCs or T cells enriched from blood (not recorded which). These receptors were obtained from a man younger than 45 who had recovered from COVID-19.

This chain links TRBV6-4 with TRBJ2-3; 9 nucleotides align to TRBD2. Germline loops: CDR1 MRHNA, CDR2 SNTAGT. The CDR3 runs 15 residues. The V and J ends lost 6 bases and 3 bases, in that order; junction bases with no gene match: 7. CDR3 in amino acids: CASRAGTSRTDTQYF. CDR3 nucleotide sequence: TGTGCCAGCAGGGCAGGGACTAGCAGGACAGATACGCAGTATTTT.

The genes are TRBV7-9 and TRBJ1-1; 7 nucleotides align to TRBD1. The V gene end was trimmed by 2 bases and the J gene end by 5 bases; junction bases not matched to a gene: 2. Germline V lookup: CDR1 SEHNR, CDR2 FQNEAQ (reference sequence). CDR3 length: 13 amino acids. CDR3 region: CASSLKGATEAFF. The CDR3 coding sequence is TGTGCCAGCAGCTTAAAGGGGGCAACTGAAGCTTTCTTT.

The chain uses TRBV9 and TRBJ2-2, with D perhaps matching TRBD2 (6 bases). This CDR3 spans 20 amino acids. V shed 0 bases and J shed 2 bases, with 23 bases lying between them. From germline, CDR1 is SGDLS and CDR2 YYNGEE. This CDR3 reads CASSVGGGAMPYQNTGELFF. CDR3 in DNA: TGTGCCAGCAGCGTAGGGGGAGGAGCGATGCCTTACCAAAACACCGGGGAGCTGTTTTTT.

This chain connects TRBV28 to TRBJ1-2; D not certain. V was shortened by 4 bases and J by 8 bases, with 14 bases between the two germline ends. The CDR3 loop spans 13 amino acids. CDR1 is MDHEN, CDR2 SYDVKM, per germline. The DNA of the CDR3 is TGTGCCAGCAGTTACCGGACTTCGGGGGGCTACACCTTC. This codes for CASSYRTSGGYTF.

The chain uses TRBV7-6 and TRBJ2-2; 8 bases line up with TRBD2. The germline gives CDR1 SGHVS, CDR2 FNYEAQ. The CDR3 loop spans 15 amino acids. J was trimmed by 3 bases and V by 5 bases; bases with no gene match: 5. The CDR3 region has the DNA TGTGCCAGCAGCACCAGCGGGAGTTACACCGGGGAGCTGTTTTTT. Translated: CASSTSGSYTGELFF.

This clone was found once. This rearrangement joins TRBV7-9 to TRBJ1-2; 9 positions match TRBD1. Germline CDR1 reads SEHNR; CDR2 reads FQNEAQ (reference sequence). There are 15 residues in the CDR3. V was clipped by 5 bases and J by 4 bases; unmatched bases: 8. The CDR3: CASSHPDRGFYGYTF. In DNA, the CDR3 is TGTGCCAGCAGCCACCCGGACAGGGGCTTCTATGGCTACACCTTC. Full variable domain (outside the CDR3, taken from reference TRBV7-9 and TRBJ1-2): DTGVSQNPRHKITKRGQNVTFRCDPISEHNRLYWYRQTLGQGPEFLTYFQNEAQLEKSRLLSDRFSAERPKGSFSTLEIQRTEQGDSAMYLCASSHPDRGFYGYTFGSGTRLTVV.

This clone was found a few times. The V call is TRBV28, the J call TRBJ2-7; 13 nucleotides align to TRBD2. Germline CDR1 MDHEN, CDR2 SYDVKM. The CDR3 contains 14 residues. V lost 6 bases, J lost 3 bases, and 2 bases stayed unmatched. The CDR3 DNA reads as TGTGCCAGCAGATGGACTAGCGGGAGCTACGAGCAGTACTTC. Its translation: CASRWTSGSYEQYF.

The chain couples TRBV4-1 to TRBJ1-4; 7 bases map to TRBD1. V was clipped by 0 bases and J by 8 bases; unmatched bases: 3. The germline V gene encodes CDR1 MGHRA and CDR2 YSYEKL. The CDR3 extends over 14 amino acids. CDR3 sequence reads: CASSQEHRGEKLFF. The CDR3 DNA sequence: TGCGCCAGCAGCCAAGAACACAGGGGAGAAAAACTGTTTTTT.

This chain links TRBV21-1 with TRBJ1-1; no check of the table's D call, TRBD1, against the DNA was made. TRBV21-1 is assigned pseudogene status. The CDR3 is 13 residues long. Here the CDR3 DNA reads TGTGCCAGTCCGCGGGACAGGGACACTGAAGCTTTCTTT. Protein: CASPRDRDTEAFF.

In its sample, this clone was seen a few times. The chain combines TRBV28 with TRBJ2-7, with 9 bases that match TRBD2. V shed 4 bases and J 4 bases; nucleotides not matched to a gene: 5. Germline lookup yields CDR1 MDHEN and CDR2 SYDVKM. The CDR3 has 14 amino acids. In DNA form, the CDR3 reads TGTGCCAGCAGTTCGGCGGGAGGGTTATACGAGCAGTACTTC. Translated, it gives CASSSAGGLYEQYF.

CDR3 bases: TGTGCCAGCAGCCAAGATAACCGGGGACAGGGGGCAAACGAGCAGTACTTC. It encodes CASSQDNRGQGANEQYF. The chain recombines TRBV3-1 (or the pseudogene TRBV3-2) with TRBJ2-7; 12 bases map to TRBD1. Germline assignment: CDR1 LGHDT and CDR2 YNNKEL (reference sequence). The length of the CDR3 is 17 residues. V lost 0 bases, J lost 5 bases, and 8 bases stayed unmatched.

This sequence joins TRBV7-2 and TRBJ2-3; unclear D gene. Germline-derived CDR1 and CDR2 are SGHTA and FQGNSA. Trimming took 2 bases from V and 2 from J, leaving 8 bases between them. The CDR3 runs 14 residues. The CDR3 is CASSLRSITDTQYF. CDR3 DNA: TGTGCCAGCAGCTTACGCAGTATCACAGATACGCAGTATTTT.

This clone occurred once. J is TRBJ2-1 and V is TRBV9, with 13 bases fitting TRBD2. V was clipped by 3 bases and J by 10 bases; unmatched bases: 10. From germline, CDR1 is SGDLS and CDR2 YYNGEE. The CDR3 covers 16 residues. This chain's CDR3 is CASSARTSGRGVEQFF. CDR3 nucleotide sequence: TGTGCCAGCAGCGCCCGAACTAGCGGGAGGGGCGTCGAGCAGTTCTTC. Full variable domain (remainder filled in from reference TRBV9 and TRBJ2-1): DSGVTQTPKHLITATGQRVTLRCSPRSGDLSVYWYQQSLDQGLQFLIQYYNGEERAKGNILERFSAQQFPDLHSELNLSSLELGDSALYFCASSARTSGRGVEQFFGPGTRLTVL.

This chain connects TRBV2 to TRBJ1-5; no clear D. The germline V gene has CDR1 SNHLY and CDR2 FYNNEI. Trimming cost V 6 bases and J 4 bases, with 16 bases left between them. CDR3 length: 15 residues. CDR3: CASSLMTGINQPQHF. The CDR3 DNA reads TGTGCCAGCAGCCTAATGACGGGAATTAATCAGCCCCAGCATTTT.

This clone was recorded a few times. The sample carries other DNA sequences with the same CDR3. This rearrangement joins TRBV5-1 to TRBJ2-1; 10 bases align to TRBD2. V was pared by 0 bases and J by 4 bases, with 1 base of the junction left unmatched. The V gene's germline CDR1 is SGHRS and CDR2 YFSETQ. The CDR3 is 15 amino acids. The CDR3 sequence: CASSLGLAGYNEQFF. CDR3 nucleotide sequence: TGCGCCAGCAGCTTGGGACTAGCGGGTTACAATGAGCAGTTCTTC.

The rearrangement uses TRBV7-9 and TRBJ2-3; maybe TRBD2 (6 bases). CDR1 and CDR2 (germline): SEHNR, FQNEAQ (reference sequence). CDR3 length: 15 residues. Trimming cost V 3 bases and J 1 base, with 11 bases left between them. The chain's CDR3 is CASSFGGVGTDTQYF. The CDR3 nucleotides read TGTGCCAGCAGCTTCGGGGGAGTAGGCACAGATACGCAGTATTTT.

The V and J genes are TRBV29-1 and TRBJ2-7; 9 nucleotides line up with TRBD1. The germline V gene encodes CDR1 SQVTM and CDR2 ANQGSEA. V gave up 2 bases and J gave up 6 bases; unmatched junction bases: 8. CDR3 length equals 14 residues. CDR3 loop: CSVERGTGRFEQYF. The DNA for the CDR3 is TGCAGCGTTGAACGGGGGACAGGGCGGTTCGAGCAGTACTTC.

The chain recombines TRBV30 with TRBJ1-2; D ambiguous. Trimming took off 7 bases at V and 0 bases at J, with 12 bases between the two ends. CDR1 is GTSNPN, CDR2 SVGIG, per germline (reference sequence). The length of the CDR3 is 13 residues. CDR3 in amino acids: CAYSPTANYGYTF. Here the CDR3 DNA reads TGTGCCTACAGCCCCACCGCTAACTATGGCTACACCTTC. The variable domain in full, with the rest retrieved from reference TRBV30 and TRBJ1-2, is SQTIHQWPATLVQPVGSPLSLECTVEGTSNPNLYWYRQAAGRGLQLLFYSVGIGQISSEVPQNLSASRPQDRQFILSSKKLLLSDSGFYLCAYSPTANYGYTFGSGTRLTVV.

The chain employs TRBV28 and TRBJ2-5; TRBD1 aligns across 7 bases. J was trimmed by 3 bases and V by 2 bases; bases with no gene match: 9. The CDR3 extends over 16 amino acids. Per germline, CDR1 MDHEN and CDR2 SYDVKM. CDR3 in amino acids: CASSLRGGASEETQYF. The CDR3 DNA reads TGTGCCAGCAGTTTACGAGGGGGCGCTTCGGAAGAGACCCAGTACTTC.

The chain uses TRBV27 and TRBJ2-2; TRBD1 agrees at 9 bases. The junction had 6 bases not matched to a gene; V was cut back by 7 bases and J by 6 bases. Germline V gene lookup returns CDR1 MNHEY and CDR2 SMNVEV (reference sequence). There are 14 residues in the CDR3. In DNA, the CDR3 is TGTGCCAGCACTAGACAGGGGGTTTCCGGGGAGCTGTTTTTT. Translation gives CASTRQGVSGELFF.

The rearrangement links TRBV9 to TRBJ2-1; 9 nucleotides match TRBD2. This CDR3 contains 16 residues. From germline, CDR1 is SGDLS and CDR2 YYNGEE. V gave up 2 bases and J gave up 7 bases; unmatched junction bases: 10. The CDR3 sequence: CASSVYEAGGHNEQFF. CDR3 in DNA: TGTGCCAGCAGCGTGTATGAGGCGGGAGGGCATAATGAGCAGTTCTTC.

The genes are TRBV2 and TRBJ1-2; D gene unclear. V was shortened by 6 bases and J by 4 bases, with 18 bases between the two germline ends. Looked up from germline, CDR1 is SNHLY and CDR2 is FYNNEI. The CDR3 is 15 residues long. CDR3 DNA: TGTGCCAGCAGCCCCGAGGGCAGGTCCGGCTATGGCTACACCTTC. This sequence encodes CASSPEGRSGYGYTF.

The chain recombines TRBV25-1 with TRBJ1-6; maybe TRBD1 (5 bases). The CDR3 runs 15 residues. The germline gives CDR1 MGHDK, CDR2 SYGVNS. The ends were cut back, 2 bases at V and 4 bases at J, with 9 bases in the middle. CDR3 coding DNA: TGTGCCAGCAGTGAAGCAGGGTTATATAATTCACCCCTCCACTTT. Its protein is CASSEAGLYNSPLHF.

This chain uses TRBV5-1 with TRBJ2-7; no clear D gene. CDR1 is SGHRS and CDR2 is YFSETQ in the germline V gene. Trimming removed 2 bases from V and 1 base from J, with 10 bases in between. The CDR3 runs 14 residues. The DNA for the CDR3 is TGCGCCAGCAGCTTCAGCCCAGGTTCCTACGAGCAGTACTTC. Its translation is CASSFSPGSYEQYF.

V and J are TRBV19 and TRBJ1-4, with D hard to call. Trimming left V 1 base short and J 0 bases short, with 6 bases between. From germline, CDR1 is LNHDA and CDR2 SQIVND (reference sequence). This CDR3 is built from 15 residues. The CDR3 region has the DNA TGTGCCAGTAGTATAGCGCGGACAACTAATGAAAAACTGTTTTTT. Translating it yields CASSIARTTNEKLFF. Using reference TRBV19 and TRBJ1-4 for the parts outside the CDR3, the full variable domain is DGGITQSPKYLFRKEGQNVTLSCEQNLNHDAMYWYRQDPGQGLRLIYYSQIVNDFQKGDIAEGYSVSREKKESFPLTVTSAQKNPTAFYLCASSIARTTNEKLFFGSGTQLSVL.

The chain carries TRBV24-1 and TRBJ2-5, with TRBD2 identical over 8 bases. CDR3 length: 14 amino acids. The ends lost 6 bases at V and 4 bases at J; junction bases unmatched: 6. Germline CDR1 and CDR2: KGHDR and SFDVKD. CDR3 bases: TGTGCCACCAGTAATAGCGGGGTGGGAGAGACCCAGTACTTC. It codes for CATSNSGVGETQYF.

The chain has TRBV10-2 and TRBJ1-1, with unresolved D. The CDR3 has 13 residues. The germline V gene has CDR1 WSHSY and CDR2 SAAADI. Trimming cost V 2 bases and J 0 bases, with 4 bases left between them. In DNA form, the CDR3 reads TGCGCCAGCAGTGAGGCAGTGAACACTGAAGCTTTCTTT. It translates to CASSEAVNTEAFF.

The chain links TRBV7-9 to TRBJ2-5; perhaps TRBD2 as D (5 bases). Germline V lookup: CDR1 SEHNR, CDR2 FQNEAQ (reference sequence). The CDR3 runs 13 residues. The V gene lost 7 bases and the J gene lost 3 bases, with 12 bases spanning the gap. The CDR3 region is CASNRDSEETQYF. CDR3 sequence (DNA): TGTGCCAGCAACCGGGATTCCGAAGAGACCCAGTACTTC.